These T cell receptor beta chains were read from a single sample in a study of T cell responses to AZD1222 COVID-19 vaccine. The repertoire was sequenced with immunoSEQ multiplex PCR; TCRdb's copy has only in-frame clones and lacks some. The sample gives some 150,000 clones, around 89% of which show up once; approximately 2.8% is in the top ten. The sequencing used peripheral blood, collected 28 days after the second AZD1222 dose. Receptors were obtained from an adult who received the AZD1222 COVID-19 vaccine. Each CDR3 is given without its conserved first and last residue.

TRBV28	TRBJ1-1	ASSLATSRGEAF
TRBV28	TRBJ2-7	ASSPPLGWGIQGGYEQY
TRBV24-1	TRBJ1-2	ATSDSILYGYT
TRBV18	TRBJ2-1	ASSLRPGQGSDEQF
TRBV7-2	TRBJ2-1	ASSPRRGRYNEQF
TRBV5-6	TRBJ1-2	ASSLGTAYGYT
TRBV19	TRBJ1-5	ATTRGTANQPQH
TRBV10-3	TRBJ1-2	AISDEREGYT
TRBV19	TRBJ2-1	ASSEYRSYNEQF
TRBV5-5	TRBJ1-1	ASSPRGRGTEAF
TRBV7-2	TRBJ2-7	ASSPGQGVTLSYEQY
TRBV7-9	TRBJ1-5	ASSFTGGDQPQH
TRBV2	TRBJ2-2	ASTRGLTAGELF
TRBV10-1	TRBJ2-2	ASSPGQGGTGELF
TRBV9	TRBJ2-1	ASSVGVTGGDEQF
TRBV28	TRBJ2-7	ASRIPQGDEQY
TRBV4-3	TRBJ1-3	ASSRFSGNTIY
TRBV7-6	TRBJ2-1	ASSSRTSGMTYNEQF
TRBV2	TRBJ2-1	ASAGDTSYNEQF
TRBV5-1	TRBJ1-1	ASSFRAGDTEAF
TRBV28	TRBJ1-1	ASSPPGVAVTEAF
TRBV24-1	TRBJ2-5	ATRGTSSQETQY
TRBV29-1	TRBJ1-1	SVEGSSNTEAF
TRBV5-1	TRBJ2-7	ASSLGRVGRDYEQY
TRBV30	TRBJ2-1	AWSVAPFSSYNEQF
TRBV5-6	TRBJ2-7	ASKRGSSYEQY
TRBV6-5	TRBJ1-1	ASSYLGRGNTEAF
TRBV30	TRBJ1-1	AWSLQGGSTEAF
TRBV5-5	TRBJ1-5	ASSLNQGQPQH
TRBV30	TRBJ2-1	ALALGLAGYNEQF
TRBV2	TRBJ1-3	ASSESRSGNTIY
TRBV11-1	TRBJ2-6	ASSLGQASGANVLT
TRBV7-9	TRBJ2-5	ASRTRQETQY
TRBV19	TRBJ1-4	ATGTRNEKLF
TRBV7-9	TRBJ2-6	ASTPVGDSSSGANVLT
TRBV10-3	TRBJ1-2	ATGDSSGQRYGYT
TRBV27	TRBJ1-4	ASRTGLETNEKLF
TRBV9	TRBJ2-2	ASSAYPVTGELF
TRBV12-3/TRBV12-4	TRBJ1-2	ASSFLTEYGYT
TRBV5-1	TRBJ2-2	ASSLAGGSGGPGELF
TRBV5-1	TRBJ2-1	ASSLVPSGGSSYNEQF
TRBV29-1	TRBJ1-5	SVAGAINQPQH
TRBV19	TRBJ1-1	ASSVAGGTEAF
TRBV24-1	TRBJ1-1	ATSQGWGFGEAF
TRBV5-1	TRBJ1-2	ASSLDRGGYT
TRBV19	TRBJ2-7	ASRGTGRPEQY
TRBV4-1	TRBJ2-7	ASSQDEARDFLYEQY
TRBV4-3	TRBJ2-3	ASSQDTGGVSDTQY
TRBV6-1	TRBJ1-4	ASSEEALRFEKLF
TRBV24-1	TRBJ2-3	ATSEGGWWGSTDTQY
TRBV11-2	TRBJ2-3	ASGRGRPTDTQY
TRBV11-2	TRBJ1-2	ASSPPANAGKINYGYT
TRBV7-3	TRBJ2-5	ASSLGLTQETQY
TRBV19	TRBJ2-5	ASSIRASAETQY
TRBV18	TRBJ1-2	ASSREQRVNYGYT